The 11 T cell receptor beta chains listed next were all sequenced from one sample in a study of T cells in Graves' hyperthyroidism and ophthalmopathy. TCR beta CDR3 regions were amplified from RNA transcripts. The primer set for the first-round RT-PCR of the TCR CDR3 was HTBI. TCRdb called the multiplex PCR reads again in MiXCR, with one record for every CDR3 protein. The sample has roughly 240,000 distinct CDR3 sequences, about a sixth seen once. The sequenced sample consisted of blood. The receptor source for this set is a woman aged 18-29 years with Graves' ophthalmopathy.

This clonotype was observed at least ten times. V gene TRBV6-1 combines with J gene TRBJ1-3; D may be TRBD1 (6 bases). The CDR3 runs to 16 residues. Trimming took off 6 bases at V and 4 bases at J, with 19 bases between the two ends. Germline loops: CDR1 MNHNS, CDR2 SASEGT. The CDR3 is CASSTHRGGAGNTIYF. For the CDR3, the DNA is TGTGCCAGCAGCACCCATAGAGGGGGGGCCGGAAACACCATATATTTT.

This clonotype was recorded at least ten times. The gene calls are TRBV20-1 and TRBJ2-2; 7 bases match TRBD2. CDR1 is DFQATT and CDR2 is SNEGSKA in the germline V gene (reference sequence). The CDR3 runs to 14 residues. V shed 1 base, J shed 1 base, and the junction held 0 bases outside the gene matches. The CDR3 DNA is TGCAGTGCTAGAGCGGGAGGGAACACCGGGGAGCTGTTTTTT. It yields the protein CSARAGGNTGELFF.

This clonotype was observed many times. This chain links TRBV20-1 with TRBJ2-1, with 7 nucleotides matching TRBD2. Germline CDR1 and CDR2: DFQATT and SNEGSKA (reference sequence). Germline trimming cut 6 bases from V and 0 bases from J; bases unmatched to any gene: 8. The CDR3 length is 15 residues. The CDR3 coding sequence is TGCAGTGCGTTAGCGGGTCTGAGCTCCTACAATGAGCAGTTCTTC. This translates into CSALAGLSSYNEQFF.

In this sample, this clonotype turned up many times. Here the CDR3 reads CASTKLALTDTQYF. CDR3 nucleotides: TGTGCCAGCACAAAACTAGCTCTGACAGATACGCAGTATTTT. The rearrangement links TRBV6-2 or TRBV6-3 to TRBJ2-3; D is possibly TRBD2 (6 bases). Looked up from germline, CDR1 is MNHEY and CDR2 is SVGEGT. There are 14 residues in the CDR3. Trimming left V 7 bases short and J 3 bases short, with 14 bases between.

In its sample, this clonotype was seen many times. V usage is TRBV12-3 or TRBV12-4 and J usage is TRBJ1-5; D remains ambiguous. CDR3 length: 15 residues. V lost 6 bases and J lost 3, with 15 bases in between. The CDR3 DNA follows: TGTGCCAGCAGCCCCGGTTTGAAGGCCAATCAGCCCCAGCATTTT. Amino acid sequence: CASSPGLKANQPQHF.

In its sample, this clonotype was seen many times. The chain links TRBV18 to TRBJ1-1; TRBD1 matches at 9 bases. In germline, CDR1 is KGHSH, CDR2 LQKENI. The CDR3 length is 15 residues. Trimming took 5 bases from V and 5 from J; bases not matched to a gene: 9. DNA of the CDR3: TGTGCCAGCTCAACAAACAGGGGGCTTATTACTGAAGCTTTCTTT. It specifies CASSTNRGLITEAFF.

This clonotype was found many times. The chain carries TRBV3-1 and TRBJ1-2; maybe TRBD1 (5 bases). The germline CDR1 and CDR2 sequences are LGHDT and YNNKEL (reference sequence). The CDR3 contains 13 residues. Trimming took 4 bases from V and 4 from J, leaving 10 bases between them. For the CDR3, the DNA is TGTGCCAGCAGCCGAGGGACTTTCTATGGCTACACCTTC. This translates into CASSRGTFYGYTF.

This clonotype occurred many times. The rearrangement links TRBV6-6 to TRBJ1-5; 7 nucleotides agree with TRBD1. The germline gives CDR1 MNHNY, CDR2 SVGAGI (reference sequence). The CDR3 spans 18 residues. With 0 bases clipped from V and 0 bases from J, the junction kept 8 bases outside the gene matches. The CDR3 loop reads CASSYSGRGQYSNQPQHF. DNA of the CDR3: TGTGCCAGCAGTTACTCAGGCAGGGGACAGTATAGCAATCAGCCCCAGCATTTT.

This clonotype was picked up a small number of times. This chain joins TRBV15 and TRBJ1-1; TRBD1 might be the D (5 bases). CDR1 and CDR2 from the germline V gene are LNHNV and YYDKDF (reference sequence). The V and J ends lost 0 bases and 6 bases respectively, with 20 bases between them. This CDR3 region has 17 residues. CDR3 sequence reads: CATSRDGYRPGGAEAFF. In DNA form, the CDR3 reads TGTGCCACCAGCAGAGATGGATACAGGCCCGGGGGAGCTGAAGCTTTCTTT.

This clonotype has more than one count but fewer than ten. The gene calls are TRBV4-2 and TRBJ1-2, with 8 bases matching TRBD1. The CDR3 runs 16 residues. The junction had 10 bases not matched to a gene; V was cut back by 0 bases and J by 7 bases. Germline CDR1 is LGHNA and CDR2 is YNFKEQ. CDR3 loop: CASSQEDRVLSSGYTF. In DNA, the CDR3 is TGTGCCAGCAGCCAAGAGGACAGGGTTCTTTCCAGTGGCTACACCTTC.

In this sample, this clonotype turned up many times. This rearrangement joins TRBV7-6 to TRBJ2-7, with 14 bases that match TRBD2. CDR1 and CDR2 (germline): SGHVS, FNYEAQ. After removal of 5 bases from V and 3 bases from J, the junction contained 6 bases not matched to a gene. The CDR3 consists of 16 residues. The CDR3 region has the DNA TGTGCCAGCAGCCCCGCCGGGACTAGCGGGAGCTACGAGCAGTACTTC. Translating it yields CASSPAGTSGSYEQYF. The full variable domain, with the rest looked up from reference TRBV7-6 and TRBJ2-7, is GAGVSQSPRYKVTKRGQDVALRCDPISGHVSLYWYRQALGQGPEFLTYFNYEAQQDKSGLPNDRFSAERPEGSISTLTIQRTEQRDSAMYRCASSPAGTSGSYEQYFGPGTRLTVT.